This paragraph covers one TCR beta chain sequence. Antigen specificity is unknown. It was RNA transcripts that yielded the amplified TCR beta CDR3 regions. TCR CDR3 regions were first amplified by RT-PCR with HTBI primers. TCRdb passed the multiplex PCR reads through MiXCR, listing each CDR3 protein once. Of about 640,000 distinct CDR3 sequences listed, roughly 20% are singletons. This sample was taken from a study of T cells in Graves' hyperthyroidism and ophthalmopathy. Overall study findings and caveats: Before onset, by a median of approximately 6.2 months, the model predicted ophthalmopathy. In the blood, most expanded thyroid clonotypes above 0.001 appeared as well. Ophthalmopathy could be told apart from stable hyperthyroidism with a 13 V-J model.

The sample taken for sequencing was blood. The TCR sequence derives from a man aged 25 to 40 with Graves' ophthalmopathy.

Here the CDR3 DNA reads TGTGCCAGCTCGGGATGGGACAGCGACATACATAATTCACCCCTCCACTTT. It is translated as CASSGWDSDIHNSPLHF. The chain joins TRBV18 to TRBJ1-6, with TRBD1 matching 7 bases. Germline loops: CDR1 KGHSH, CDR2 LQKENI. The CDR3 covers 17 residues. V shed 6 bases, J shed 5 bases, and the junction held 13 bases outside the gene matches.